The rows below give T cell receptor beta chains drawn from one sample of a study of vaccination effects on CD4 cells after COVID-19. These receptors have no identified antigens. Clones were read by immunoSEQ multiplex PCR, and TCRdb kept only the in-frame ones, dropping some. The sample shows around 24,000 clones, roughly three quarters of them seen only once. Source: CD4+ T cells from PBMCs cultured with SARS-CoV-2 spike peptides, taken before COVID-19 vaccination. These receptors were taken from a human donor who had a prior SARS-CoV-2 infection. Both conserved end residues are part of each CDR3. Fields, in order: CDR3 length, V gene, D gene, J gene, clone size, CDR3 DNA, CDR3 protein. D genes are given only for firm matches. Not every row has a clone size; where given, it reads once, few, many or a size class.

cdr3_length: 13
v_call: TRBV5-4
d_call: .
j_call: TRBJ2-5
clone_size: .
cdr3_nt: TGTGCCAGCAGGGCTAGCGTTCGGGAGACCCAGTACTTC
cdr3_aa: CASRASVRETQYF

cdr3_length: 15
v_call: TRBV7-2
d_call: TRBD2
j_call: TRBJ2-1
clone_size: .
cdr3_nt: TGTGCCAGCAGTCTCGGACTAGCGGTTTACAATGAGCAGTTCTTC
cdr3_aa: CASSLGLAVYNEQFF

cdr3_length: 13
v_call: TRBV7-3
d_call: .
j_call: TRBJ2-3
clone_size: .
cdr3_nt: TGTGCCAGCAGCTCCACTAGCACAGATACGCAGTATTTT
cdr3_aa: CASSSTSTDTQYF

cdr3_length: 12
v_call: TRBV28
d_call: .
j_call: TRBJ1-5
clone_size: .
cdr3_nt: TGTGCCAGCAGCCCCCAGAATCAGCCCCAGCATTTT
cdr3_aa: CASSPQNQPQHF

cdr3_length: 18
v_call: TRBV6-2/TRBV6-3
d_call: .
j_call: TRBJ1-3
clone_size: few
cdr3_nt: TGTGCCAGCAGTTACTCTCGGAGAGGACAGAAATCTGGAAACACCATATATTTT
cdr3_aa: CASSYSRRGQKSGNTIYF

cdr3_length: 14
v_call: TRBV10-3
d_call: .
j_call: TRBJ2-7
clone_size: .
cdr3_nt: TGTGCCATCAGTGGCGGGCCAAGCTCCTACGAGCAGTACTTC
cdr3_aa: CAISGGPSSYEQYF

cdr3_length: 14
v_call: TRBV11-3
d_call: .
j_call: TRBJ2-3
clone_size: .
cdr3_nt: TGTGCCAGCAGCTTGCAGAAAGTCACAGATACGCAGTATTTT
cdr3_aa: CASSLQKVTDTQYF

cdr3_length: 12
v_call: TRBV6-6
d_call: .
j_call: TRBJ2-2
clone_size: .
cdr3_nt: TGTGCCAGCAGTTTCATAACCGGGGAGCTGTTTTTT
cdr3_aa: CASSFITGELFF

cdr3_length: 16
v_call: TRBV19
d_call: TRBD1
j_call: TRBJ1-3
clone_size: .
cdr3_nt: TGTGCCAGTAGTACAGACAGGGTTCGGGCTGGAAACACCATATATTTT
cdr3_aa: CASSTDRVRAGNTIYF

cdr3_length: 17
v_call: TRBV5-1
d_call: TRBD2
j_call: TRBJ2-1
clone_size: .
cdr3_nt: TGCGCCAGCAGCCGGACTAGCGGGGCGGTATCCTACAATGAGCAGTTCTTC
cdr3_aa: CASSRTSGAVSYNEQFF

cdr3_length: 15
v_call: TRBV30
d_call: TRBD1
j_call: TRBJ1-2
clone_size: .
cdr3_nt: TGTGCCTGGAGTCCGACAGGGACAGGGGGCTATGGCTACACCTTC
cdr3_aa: CAWSPTGTGGYGYTF

cdr3_length: 14
v_call: TRBV6-5
d_call: TRBD1
j_call: TRBJ1-2
clone_size: once
cdr3_nt: TGTGCCAGCAGCCCGGACAGGGTTTCCTATGGCTACACCTTC
cdr3_aa: CASSPDRVSYGYTF

cdr3_length: 13
v_call: TRBV7-9
d_call: .
j_call: TRBJ1-2
clone_size: .
cdr3_nt: TGTGCCAGCAGCTTCCCAGGGCACTATGGCTACACCTTC
cdr3_aa: CASSFPGHYGYTF

cdr3_length: 15
v_call: TRBV5-1
d_call: TRBD1
j_call: TRBJ1-3
clone_size: .
cdr3_nt: TGCGCCAGCAGCGTAACAGGGGGCCTTGGAAACACCATATATTTT
cdr3_aa: CASSVTGGLGNTIYF

cdr3_length: 13
v_call: TRBV5-6
d_call: .
j_call: TRBJ2-7
clone_size: once
cdr3_nt: TGTGCCAGCAGCTTGACTACCGATTACGAGCAGTACTTC
cdr3_aa: CASSLTTDYEQYF

cdr3_length: 14
v_call: TRBV5-1
d_call: TRBD1
j_call: TRBJ2-7
clone_size: .
cdr3_nt: TGCGCCAGCAGCCTCGGACAGGGGGGGTTCGAGCAGTACTTC
cdr3_aa: CASSLGQGGFEQYF

cdr3_length: 14
v_call: TRBV7-3
d_call: .
j_call: TRBJ1-1
clone_size: .
cdr3_nt: TGTGCCAGCAGCTTAGGTGCAGGAAACACTGAAGCTTTCTTT
cdr3_aa: CASSLGAGNTEAFF

cdr3_length: 14
v_call: TRBV3-1/TRBV3-2
d_call: .
j_call: TRBJ2-5
clone_size: .
cdr3_nt: TGTGCCAGCAAGAGAGGCACAGGGCCAGAGACCCAGTACTTC
cdr3_aa: CASKRGTGPETQYF

cdr3_length: 15
v_call: TRBV11-2
d_call: TRBD2
j_call: TRBJ2-3
clone_size: .
cdr3_nt: TGTGCCAGCAGCTTGCATCTAGCGGGAGTTGATACGCAGTATTTT
cdr3_aa: CASSLHLAGVDTQYF

cdr3_length: 14
v_call: TRBV10-3
d_call: .
j_call: TRBJ2-5
clone_size: .
cdr3_nt: TGTGCCATCAGTGATGGGGGTGGACAAGAGACCCAGTACTTC
cdr3_aa: CAISDGGGQETQYF

cdr3_length: 15
v_call: TRBV7-2
d_call: TRBD2
j_call: TRBJ2-2
clone_size: .
cdr3_nt: TGTGCCAGCAGCCCTAGCGGGGGGGGATACGGGGAGCTGTTTTTT
cdr3_aa: CASSPSGGGYGELFF

cdr3_length: 15
v_call: TRBV2
d_call: TRBD2
j_call: TRBJ2-3
clone_size: .
cdr3_nt: TGTGCCAGCAGGCGGACTAGCGGACGCACAGATACGCAGTATTTT
cdr3_aa: CASRRTSGRTDTQYF

cdr3_length: 15
v_call: TRBV6-5
d_call: TRBD1
j_call: TRBJ1-1
clone_size: .
cdr3_nt: TGTGCCAGCAGTTACTCACACAGGGGGGACACTGAAGCTTTCTTT
cdr3_aa: CASSYSHRGDTEAFF

cdr3_length: 18
v_call: TRBV7-2
d_call: .
j_call: TRBJ2-1
clone_size: .
cdr3_nt: TGTGCCAGCAGCTTAATGATAGCCCGGAAAATCTCCTACAATGAGCAGTTCTTC
cdr3_aa: CASSLMIARKISYNEQFF

cdr3_length: 16
v_call: TRBV5-5
d_call: TRBD1
j_call: TRBJ1-4
clone_size: .
cdr3_nt: TGTGCCAGCAGCCTAGGGACAGTGGCTCCTAATGAAAAACTGTTTTTT
cdr3_aa: CASSLGTVAPNEKLFF

cdr3_length: 15
v_call: TRBV5-1
d_call: TRBD1
j_call: TRBJ2-3
clone_size: .
cdr3_nt: TGCGCCAGCAGCTTAGCAGGGGGAAGCACAGATACGCAGTATTTT
cdr3_aa: CASSLAGGSTDTQYF

cdr3_length: 17
v_call: TRBV27
d_call: TRBD2
j_call: TRBJ2-1
clone_size: .
cdr3_nt: TGTGCCAGCAGTTTACCTACTAGCGGAAGCTCCTACAATGAGCAGTTCTTC
cdr3_aa: CASSLPTSGSSYNEQFF

cdr3_length: 15
v_call: TRBV6-5
d_call: .
j_call: TRBJ1-3
clone_size: once
cdr3_nt: TGTGCCAGCAGTTACTCTGACAGCTCTGGAAACACCATATATTTT
cdr3_aa: CASSYSDSSGNTIYF

cdr3_length: 15
v_call: TRBV9
d_call: .
j_call: TRBJ1-6
clone_size: few
cdr3_nt: TGTGCCAGCAGCCTGGGGGGCGGTGGTGGTTCACCCCTCCACTTT
cdr3_aa: CASSLGGGGGSPLHF

cdr3_length: 15
v_call: TRBV5-1
d_call: .
j_call: TRBJ2-5
clone_size: .
cdr3_nt: TGCGCCAGCAGCTTGGCGGCTAGCGTGGGAGAGACCCAGTACTTC
cdr3_aa: CASSLAASVGETQYF